A selection of T cell receptor beta chains follows, all from one sample in a study of beta chain features in type 1 diabetes. Profiled with immunoSEQ multiplex PCR; TCRdb holds only in-frame clones, not every one. The table has 150,000 to 200,000 clones, around 63% seen once. Sequencing input: naive CD4+ T cells from blood. The receptors originated from a man aged 30 to 39 with type 1 diabetes. The CDR3 runs from the conserved cysteine through the conserved F or W. The D gene is left open where the match is weak. For some rows the clone size is stated as once, few or many, or as a class when expanded; others skip it.

J: TRBJ2-7; length: 13; D: -; size: -; V: TRBV21-1; CDR3: CASGPEGSYEQYF; DNA: TGTGCCAGCGGTCCTGAAGGATCCTACGAGCAGTACTTC
J: TRBJ2-7; length: 13; D: -; size: -; V: TRBV29-1; CDR3: CSVVAAKSYEQYF; DNA: TGCAGCGTTGTGGCCGCAAAATCCTACGAGCAGTACTTC
J: TRBJ1-2; length: 12; D: TRBD1; size: -; V: TRBV10-3; CDR3: CAIRGQIYGYTF; DNA: TGTGCCATCAGGGGACAGATCTATGGCTACACCTTC
J: TRBJ1-1; length: 11; D: -; size: -; V: TRBV20-1; CDR3: CSAGRNTEAFF; DNA: TGCAGTGCCGGGAGGAACACTGAAGCTTTCTTT
J: TRBJ2-4; length: 13; D: -; size: -; V: TRBV2; CDR3: CASSEGSQNIQYF; DNA: TGTGCCAGCAGTGAAGGCTCACAAAACATTCAGTACTTC
J: TRBJ2-7; length: 13; D: -; size: -; V: TRBV18; CDR3: CASSPGEVYEQYF; DNA: TGTGCCAGCTCACCCGGGGAGGTCTACGAGCAGTACTTC
J: TRBJ1-1; length: 11; D: -; size: few; V: TRBV30; CDR3: CGGQGNTEAFF; DNA: TGTGGGGGGCAAGGCAACACTGAAGCTTTCTTT
J: TRBJ1-4; length: 15; D: -; size: -; V: TRBV29-1; CDR3: CSVVAGKENNEKLFF; DNA: TGCAGCGTTGTGGCAGGGAAGGAGAATAATGAAAAACTGTTTTTT
J: TRBJ2-3; length: 16; D: TRBD2; size: -; V: TRBV29-1; CDR3: CSVTTSGGPGADTQYF; DNA: TGCAGCGTTACGACTAGCGGGGGGCCCGGGGCAGATACGCAGTATTTT
J: TRBJ2-2; length: 17; D: TRBD1; size: -; V: TRBV25-1; CDR3: CASSDRRQGANTGELFF; DNA: TGTGCCAGCAGTGACAGGAGACAGGGGGCGAACACCGGGGAGCTGTTTTTT
J: TRBJ1-2; length: 12; D: -; size: -; V: TRBV29-1; CDR3: CSVEGGKAGYTF; DNA: TGCAGCGTTGAAGGGGGAAAGGCTGGCTACACCTTC
J: TRBJ2-1; length: 14; D: -; size: -; V: TRBV14; CDR3: CASSPLGGYNEQFF; DNA: TGTGCCAGCAGCCCACTGGGGGGTTACAATGAGCAGTTCTTC
J: TRBJ2-5; length: 14; D: -; size: few; V: TRBV9; CDR3: CASSPRTGPETQYF; DNA: TGTGCCAGCAGCCCTCGGACGGGGCCAGAGACCCAGTACTTC
J: TRBJ1-1; length: 13; D: -; size: once; V: TRBV18; CDR3: CASSRLEDTEAFF; DNA: TGTGCCAGCTCACGCCTCGAGGACACTGAAGCTTTCTTT
J: TRBJ2-1; length: 14; D: -; size: -; V: TRBV15; CDR3: CATSRDPISDEQFF; DNA: TGTGCCACCAGCAGAGATCCGATCAGCGATGAGCAGTTCTTC
J: TRBJ1-6; length: 13; D: -; size: -; V: TRBV30; CDR3: CAWSAATNSPLHF; DNA: TGTGCCTGGAGCGCCGCGACTAATTCACCCCTCCACTTT
J: TRBJ2-1; length: 21; D: -; size: -; V: TRBV4-1; CDR3: CASCVGLLGRGTLGSYNEQFF; DNA: TGCGCCAGCTGCGTCGGCCTGCTTGGACGGGGGACCTTAGGCTCCTACAATGAGCAGTTCTTC
J: TRBJ2-3; length: 13; D: -; size: few; V: TRBV29-1; CDR3: CSGLGLGTDTQYF; DNA: TGCAGCGGTTTGGGGCTCGGCACAGATACGCAGTATTTT
J: TRBJ1-6; length: 14; D: -; size: -; V: TRBV4-3; CDR3: CASSKQGLDSPLHF; DNA: TGCGCCAGCAGCAAACAGGGTCTGGATTCACCCCTCCACTTT
J: TRBJ2-1; length: 12; D: -; size: -; V: TRBV9; CDR3: CASSTTSNEQFF; DNA: TGTGCCAGCAGCACGACTAGCAATGAGCAGTTCTTC
J: TRBJ2-5; length: 11; D: -; size: few; V: TRBV29-1; CDR3: CSVGGSETQYF; DNA: TGCAGCGTTGGAGGGTCCGAGACCCAGTACTTC
J: TRBJ2-7; length: 12; D: TRBD1; size: -; V: TRBV12-5; CDR3: CASGSVQGDQYF; DNA: TGTGCTAGTGGTTCCGTCCAGGGGGACCAGTACTTC
J: TRBJ1-5; length: 12; D: TRBD1; size: -; V: TRBV29-1; CDR3: CSVGTGNQPQHF; DNA: TGCAGCGTCGGGACAGGCAATCAGCCCCAGCATTTT
J: TRBJ1-6; length: 15; D: TRBD1; size: -; V: TRBV25-1; CDR3: CASSDSTGGDSPLHF; DNA: TGTGCCAGCAGCGATTCGACAGGGGGCGATTCACCCCTCCACTTT
J: TRBJ1-1; length: 15; D: TRBD1; size: -; V: TRBV9; CDR3: CASSARQGMNTEAFF; DNA: TGTGCCAGCAGCGCGAGACAGGGGATGAACACTGAAGCTTTCTTT
J: TRBJ2-4; length: 17; D: TRBD2; size: few; V: TRBV7-2; CDR3: CASSLVSSGGPGDIQYF; DNA: TGTGCCAGCAGCTTAGTATCTAGCGGGGGCCCCGGGGACATTCAGTACTTC
J: TRBJ2-3; length: 14; D: -; size: -; V: TRBV18; CDR3: CASSPPGGTDTQYF; DNA: TGTGCCAGCTCACCTCCAGGGGGCACAGATACGCAGTATTTT
J: TRBJ1-1; length: 12; D: -; size: -; V: TRBV30; CDR3: CAWMPGDTEAFF; DNA: TGTGCCTGGATGCCGGGGGACACTGAAGCTTTCTTT
J: TRBJ2-5; length: 14; D: -; size: once; V: TRBV7-2; CDR3: CASSPLLGSETQYF; DNA: TGTGCCAGCAGCCCACTGCTAGGCTCGGAGACCCAGTACTTC
J: TRBJ1-1; length: 14; D: -; size: -; V: TRBV29-1; CDR3: CSVDRRGGDTEAFF; DNA: TGCAGCGTTGATAGACGGGGAGGTGACACTGAAGCTTTCTTT
J: TRBJ2-5; length: 11; D: -; size: -; V: TRBV25-1; CDR3: CASSGSETQYF; DNA: TGTGCCAGCAGTGGGTCAGAGACCCAGTACTTC
J: TRBJ1-6; length: 17; D: -; size: -; V: TRBV4-3; CDR3: CASSQGSVASYNSPLHF; DNA: TGCGCCAGCAGCCAAGGATCAGTCGCCAGCTATAATTCACCCCTCCACTTT
J: TRBJ1-2; length: 15; D: TRBD1; size: -; V: TRBV28; CDR3: CASSFGQANNYGYTF; DNA: TGTGCCAGCAGTTTCGGACAGGCTAATAACTATGGCTACACCTTC
J: TRBJ2-3; length: 15; D: -; size: -; V: TRBV5-6; CDR3: CASSLGLGGADTQYF; DNA: TGTGCCAGCAGCTTGGGACTAGGAGGCGCAGATACGCAGTATTTT
J: TRBJ2-1; length: 14; D: -; size: -; V: TRBV7-9; CDR3: CASRGPGLQGEQFF; DNA: TGTGCCAGCAGGGGTCCGGGACTTCAGGGTGAGCAGTTCTTC
J: TRBJ1-1; length: 12; D: -; size: few; V: TRBV29-1; CDR3: CSVWDGNTEAFF; DNA: TGCAGCGTTTGGGACGGGAACACTGAAGCTTTCTTT
J: TRBJ2-7; length: 15; D: TRBD1; size: -; V: TRBV4-3; CDR3: CASSQGQGTIYEQYF; DNA: TGCGCCAGCAGCCAAGGACAGGGGACCATCTACGAGCAGTACTTC
J: TRBJ1-1; length: 13; D: -; size: once; V: TRBV4-2; CDR3: CASSQGTNTEAFF; DNA: TGTGCCAGCAGCCAGGGGACGAACACTGAAGCTTTCTTT
J: TRBJ1-6; length: 14; D: -; size: -; V: TRBV29-1; CDR3: CSVAGTSPNSPLHF; DNA: TGCAGCGTTGCCGGGACATCCCCTAATTCACCCCTCCACTTT
J: TRBJ2-6; length: 13; D: -; size: -; V: TRBV29-1; CDR3: CSVGESGANVLTF; DNA: TGCAGCGTTGGGGAGTCTGGGGCCAACGTCCTGACTTTC
J: TRBJ2-5; length: 15; D: -; size: -; V: TRBV30; CDR3: CAWSVWPHHQETQYF; DNA: TGTGCCTGGAGTGTATGGCCCCACCACCAAGAGACCCAGTACTTC
J: TRBJ2-7; length: 13; D: TRBD1; size: -; V: TRBV7-2; CDR3: CASAWDREYEQYF; DNA: TGTGCCAGCGCATGGGACAGGGAATACGAGCAGTACTTC
J: TRBJ2-2; length: 13; D: -; size: -; V: TRBV30; CDR3: CAWSEHYTGELFF; DNA: TGTGCCTGGAGTGAGCATTACACCGGGGAGCTGTTTTTT
J: TRBJ1-1; length: 13; D: -; size: -; V: TRBV29-1; CDR3: CSVAGRMDTEAFF; DNA: TGCAGCGTTGCGGGGAGAATGGACACTGAAGCTTTCTTT
J: TRBJ2-5; length: 15; D: TRBD1; size: -; V: TRBV2; CDR3: CASRSSRTGMETQYF; DNA: TGTGCCAGCAGGTCATCGAGGACAGGGATGGAGACCCAGTACTTC
J: TRBJ1-1; length: 15; D: -; size: -; V: TRBV6-1; CDR3: CASSEAGGLNTEAFF; DNA: TGTGCCAGCAGTGAAGCCGGTGGGCTAAACACTGAAGCTTTCTTT
J: TRBJ2-5; length: 13; D: -; size: -; V: TRBV6-5; CDR3: CASSLGGMETQYF; DNA: TGTGCCAGCAGCCTAGGGGGTATGGAGACCCAGTACTTC
J: TRBJ2-6; length: 16; D: -; size: few; V: TRBV7-9; CDR3: CASSLPGWAGANVLTF; DNA: TGTGCCAGCAGCTTACCCGGATGGGCTGGGGCCAACGTCCTGACTTTC
J: TRBJ2-2; length: 15; D: -; size: -; V: TRBV11-2; CDR3: CASRRSGDSSGELFF; DNA: TGTGCCAGCAGAAGATCAGGGGACTCTAGCGGGGAGCTGTTTTTT